These 32 T cell receptor beta chains were all obtained from the same sample, sequenced in a study of T cell repertoires in aging, cancer and after chemotherapy. The template was genomic DNA from peripheral blood, not RNA. Rearranged V-D-J TRB sequences were amplified with a mixed TRB-A/B primer pool. TCRdb re-analysed the multiplex PCR reads in MiXCR, keeping a single row per CDR3 protein. The data hold over 1,000 distinct CDR3 sequences, with more than 25% observed a single time. Material for sequencing was blood. The receptors stem from a human donor with a solid tumor.

V and J are TRBV7-9 and TRBJ2-1, with 13 nucleotides matching TRBD2. Looked up from germline, CDR1 is SEHNR and CDR2 is FQNEAQ (reference sequence). The CDR3 sequence is 16 residues long. Germline trimming cut 5 bases from V and 6 bases from J; bases unmatched to any gene: 7. CDR3 DNA sequence: TGTGCCAGCAGCCCCTCACTAGCGGGGGGGCCCAATGAGCAGTTCTTC. Its protein product is CASSPSLAGGPNEQFF.

V usage is TRBV6-2 or TRBV6-3 and J usage is TRBJ2-2, with TRBD1 matching over 8 bases. The CDR3 loop spans 20 amino acids. V was clipped by 6 bases and J by 2 bases; unmatched bases: 20. Looked up from germline, CDR1 is MNHEY and CDR2 is SVGEGT. For the CDR3, the DNA is TGTGCCAGCAGCTTCCCTCCCGCTAGTCCGGGACAGGTTAACACCGGGGAGCTGTTTTTT. As protein: CASSFPPASPGQVNTGELFF.

The chain recombines TRBV19 with TRBJ1-1, with 10 bases fitting TRBD1. Trimming took 9 bases from V and 5 from J; bases not matched to a gene: 18. The CDR3 runs 17 residues. Germline CDR1 LNHDA, CDR2 SQIVND (reference sequence). The CDR3 DNA sequence: TGTGCCAGCGCCGGGACAGGGGTTTTTAGGGTGGATACTGAAGCTTTCTTT. Its protein is CASAGTGVFRVDTEAFF. The full variable domain, rest sourced from reference TRBV19 and TRBJ1-1, is DGGITQSPKYLFRKEGQNVTLSCEQNLNHDAMYWYRQDPGQGLRLIYYSQIVNDFQKGDIAEGYSVSREKKESFPLTVTSAQKNPTAFYLCASAGTGVFRVDTEAFFGQGTRLTVV.

In this sample, this clonotype turned up a few times. The chain combines TRBV20-1 with TRBJ2-3; D remains unclear. The CDR3 has 15 residues. Between the trimmed V and J ends, which lost 1 base and 2 bases, there was a span of 13 bases. Germline lookup yields CDR1 DFQATT and CDR2 SNEGSKA (reference sequence). CDR3 amino acids: CSARVFGDFTDTQYF. The CDR3 DNA follows: TGCAGTGCTAGAGTCTTTGGGGATTTCACAGATACGCAGTATTTT.

This clonotype counts as large. This rearrangement joins TRBV30 to TRBJ2-1; D unclear. CDR1 GTSNPN and CDR2 SVGIG come from the germline V gene (reference sequence). Trimming took 3 bases from V and 8 from J, leaving 11 bases between them. The CDR3 spans 12 residues. CDR3 residues: CAWSHHGDEQFF. In nucleotides, the CDR3 is TGTGCCTGGAGCCACCATGGGGATGAGCAGTTCTTC.

By sample share, this clonotype is large (0.1 to 1%). The rearrangement uses TRBV6-1 and TRBJ2-7; possibly TRBD2 for D (6 bases). V shed 2 bases and J shed 2 bases, with 13 bases lying between them. The germline V gene has CDR1 MNHNS and CDR2 SASEGT. The CDR3 covers 15 residues. The DNA of the CDR3 is TGTGCCAGCAGTGAAATCGGGGGTACCGCCTACGAGCAGTACTTC. It translates to CASSEIGGTAYEQYF.

This clonotype is categorized as large. The gene calls are TRBV19 and TRBJ2-1; 8 positions match TRBD2. CDR1 and CDR2 from the germline V gene are LNHDA and SQIVND (reference sequence). This CDR3 is built from 16 residues. V lost 1 base, J lost 7 bases, and 9 bases stayed unmatched. The CDR3 DNA reads as TGTGCCAGTAGTATAGGTTACGGGAGGGCCTGGAATGAGCAGTTCTTC. It encodes CASSIGYGRAWNEQFF.

This rearrangement joins TRBV5-1 to TRBJ2-7, with a tentative D call TRBD2 (5 bases). V was pared by 2 bases and J by 5 bases, with 11 bases between. This CDR3 has 13 amino acids. Germline V gives CDR1 SGHRS, CDR2 YFSETQ. The chain's CDR3 is CASSFSGEHEQYF. The CDR3 nucleotides are TGCGCCAGCAGCTTCTCCGGGGAGCACGAGCAGTACTTC.

The chain carries TRBV11-1 and TRBJ2-7; 8 bases agree with TRBD2. Trimming at V came to 4 bases and at J to 0 bases, leaving 2 bases not matched to a gene. The germline CDR1 and CDR2 sequences are SGHAT and FQDESV (reference sequence). There are 14 residues in the CDR3. CDR3 nucleotides: TGTGCCAGCAGCTCCCTAGCGGGCTCCTACGAGCAGTACTTC. This translates into CASSSLAGSYEQYF.

Notes on this clonotype: A much larger clone lies a single base off, so this may be a read error. The chain recombines TRBV5-5 with TRBJ1-1; D is unresolved. CDR1 and CDR2 (germline): SGHKS, YYEKEE (reference sequence). This CDR3 is 14 amino acids long. For the CDR3, the DNA is TGTGCCAGCAGCTTGCAACGGATGAACACTAAAGCTTTCTTT. The encoded protein is CASSLQRMNTKAFF.

The V gene is TRBV28, the J gene TRBJ1-6, with D maybe TRBD1 (6 bases). Per germline, CDR1 MDHEN and CDR2 SYDVKM. Trimming left V 10 bases short and J 8 bases short, with 15 bases between. The CDR3 spans 13 residues. The CDR3 DNA is TGTGCCACACTTCGGACAGCTTATTCACCCCTCCACTTT. Amino acid sequence: CATLRTAYSPLHF. Supplemented by reference TRBV28 and TRBJ1-6, the full variable domain reads DVKVTQSSRYLVKRTGEKVFLECVQDMDHENMFWYRQDPGLGLRLIYFSYDVKMKEKGDIPEGYSVSREKKERFSLILESASTNQTSMYLCATLRTAYSPLHFGNGTRLTVT.

By sample share, this clonotype is large (0.1 to 1%). The rearrangement links TRBV29-1 to TRBJ2-3, with 8 bases matching TRBD1. CDR3 length: 14 residues. V shed 4 bases and J 5 bases; nucleotides not matched to a gene: 8. Germline CDR1 is SQVTM and CDR2 is ANQGSEA. In nucleotides, the CDR3 is TGCAGCGTTGTCCTGGACAGGGCGGTAGATACGCAGTATTTT. This encodes CSVVLDRAVDTQYF.

In its sample, this clonotype was seen a few times. The V call is TRBV4-2, the J call TRBJ1-2, with TRBD1 matching 7 bases. Germline V lookup: CDR1 LGHNA, CDR2 YNFKEQ. There are 16 residues in the CDR3. V shed 0 bases and J 10 bases; nucleotides not matched to a gene: 14. Written as DNA, the CDR3 is TGTGCCAGCAGCCAAGATCTGTCGACAGGGTTCGTCGTCTACACCTTC. As protein: CASSQDLSTGFVVYTF.

By share of the sample, this clonotype is medium-sized. The chain uses TRBV6-2 or TRBV6-3 and TRBJ2-3, with 14 bases fitting TRBD2. V lost 6 bases and J lost 0; bases outside the gene matches: 14. Looked up from germline, CDR1 is MNHEY and CDR2 is SVGEGT. The CDR3 is made up of 20 amino acids. The CDR3 nucleotides read TGTGCCAGCAGCTGGGAAATGACTAGCGGGGGGGGGTCTAGCACAGATACGCAGTATTTT. It yields the protein CASSWEMTSGGGSSTDTQYF.

This chain connects TRBV30 to TRBJ2-2; the match to TRBD2 covers 9 bases. Germline assignment: CDR1 GTSNPN and CDR2 SVGIG (reference sequence). Trimming cost V 7 bases and J 1 base; bases outside gene matches: 13. The CDR3 covers 17 residues. The CDR3 reads CASKLRLAVKNTGELFF. The CDR3 bases are TGTGCCTCCAAACTGAGACTAGCGGTGAAGAACACCGGGGAGCTGTTTTTT.

A note on this clonotype: Being one base from a much bigger clone, this may be a read error. This chain uses TRBV27 with TRBJ2-7, with 11 bases aligning to TRBD2. The CDR3 is 14 amino acids. Germline loops: CDR1 MNHEY, CDR2 SMNVEV (reference sequence). CDR3 DNA: TGTGCCAGCAATTTAGCGGGGGGGCCCGACGAGCAGTACTTC. It codes for CASNLAGGPDEQYF.

This clonotype counts as medium-sized. The rearrangement joins TRBV27 to TRBJ2-5; 9 bases map to TRBD1. Germline CDR1 reads MNHEY; CDR2 reads SMNVEV (reference sequence). The trim removed 2 bases at V and 5 bases at J, leaving 3 bases unmatched. The CDR3 sequence is 14 residues long. CDR3 DNA sequence: TGTGCCAGCAGTTTAACAGGGGGCAGGGAGACCCAGTACTTC. The encoded protein is CASSLTGGRETQYF.

Relative to its sample, this clonotype is medium-sized. The rearrangement links TRBV15 to TRBJ1-1; D call uncertain. The CDR3 totals 15 residues. The V gene's germline CDR1 is LNHNV and CDR2 YYDKDF (reference sequence). With 1 base removed from V and 1 base from J, the gap between germline ends came to 10 bases. The CDR3 DNA reads TGTGCCACCAGCAGAGTGGCCAGAGCGAACACTGAAGCTTTCTTT. Amino acids: CATSRVARANTEAFF.

There are a few counts of this clonotype. The V call is TRBV28, the J call TRBJ2-1; 10 positions match TRBD2. The CDR3 contains 16 residues. CDR1 MDHEN and CDR2 SYDVKM come from the germline V gene. Germline trimming cut 1 base from V and 6 bases from J; bases unmatched to any gene: 6. DNA of the CDR3: TGTGCCAGCAGTTTATCCCTAGCGGGAGTAGTCAATGAGCAGTTCTTC. Its translation: CASSLSLAGVVNEQFF.

As for this clonotype: Because it lacks the conserved phenylalanine or tryptophan at the end, this CDR3 is likely a read error. The genes are TRBV10-3 and TRBJ2-3, with D possibly TRBD2 on 5 matching bases. V was trimmed by 2 bases and J by 8 bases, leaving 17 bases between them. CDR1 ENHRY and CDR2 SYGVKD come from the germline V gene. This CDR3 is built from 15 residues. CDR3 nucleotides: TGTGCCATCAGTGAGACTTACACTCCTCGGGGTACGCAGTATTCT. As protein: CAISETYTPRGTQYS.

V gene TRBV4-2 combines with J gene TRBJ1-5; D is perhaps TRBD1 (5 bases). This CDR3 is built from 16 residues. Looked up from germline, CDR1 is LGHNA and CDR2 is YNFKEQ. Trimming pared 1 base from V and 7 bases from J, leaving 17 bases between. The CDR3 bases are TGTGCCAGCAGCCAAGGGGACGAGGGCGCGGGACAGCCCCAGCATTTT. This encodes CASSQGDEGAGQPQHF.

The chain carries TRBV12-3 or TRBV12-4 and TRBJ1-1; TRBD1 is a possible D gene (6 bases). The CDR3 contains 15 residues. V lost 6 bases and J 1 base, leaving 15 bases between the germline ends. CDR3 protein: CASRPRGRGNTEAFF. DNA for the CDR3: TGTGCCAGCAGACCTCGGGGCAGGGGGAACACTGAAGCTTTCTTT.

This clonotype was detected a few times. CDR3 in amino acids: CASSLSAYYEQYF. The CDR3 coding sequence is TGTGCCAGCAGTTTATCTGCCTACTACGAGCAGTACTTC. This chain links TRBV27 with TRBJ2-7, with D unclear. The germline gives CDR1 MNHEY, CDR2 SMNVEV (reference sequence). The CDR3 sequence is 13 residues long. V was shortened by 0 bases and J by 3 bases, with 6 bases between the two germline ends.

This clonotype was counted a few times. The chain has TRBV5-1 and TRBJ2-1; 10 nucleotides agree with TRBD2. From germline, CDR1 is SGHRS and CDR2 YFSETQ. The CDR3 runs to 15 residues. With V trimmed by 4 bases and J by 6 bases, 7 bases remained unmatched. The CDR3 loop is CASSPGTSASNEQFF. CDR3 DNA sequence: TGCGCCAGCAGCCCCGGGACTAGCGCGAGCAATGAGCAGTTCTTC.

By sample fraction, this clonotype is large. The rearrangement links TRBV15 to TRBJ2-7; no firm D call. V dropped 0 bases and J dropped 5 bases, with 8 bases sitting between them. The CDR3 loop spans 13 amino acids. The germline V gene has CDR1 LNHNV and CDR2 YYDKDF (reference sequence). CDR3: CATSRDFGDEQYF. The CDR3 DNA is TGTGCCACCAGCAGAGATTTTGGCGACGAGCAGTACTTC.

This clonotype has only a few counts. The rearrangement joins TRBV5-1 to TRBJ2-1; no firm D call. V was cut by 0 bases and J by 7 bases, with 14 bases left in between. Germline V CDR1 and CDR2: SGHRS, YFSETQ. The CDR3 has 15 amino acids. The CDR3 region has the DNA TGCGCCAGCAGCTTGGGGGGATGGTCAAGGAATGAGCAGTTCTTC. Protein product: CASSLGGWSRNEQFF.

The chain combines TRBV5-1 with TRBJ2-2; D not resolved. This CDR3 comprises 14 residues. Trimming pared 4 bases from V and 4 bases from J, leaving 11 bases between. Germline CDR1 SGHRS, CDR2 YFSETQ. CDR3 loop: CASSGGVSTGELFF. Here the CDR3 DNA reads TGCGCCAGCAGCGGTGGGGTGAGCACCGGGGAGCTGTTTTTT.

This clonotype is classed as medium-sized. The chain links TRBV5-6 to TRBJ2-3, with 14 bases matching TRBD2. Germline V lookup: CDR1 SGHDT, CDR2 YYEEEE. Germline trimming cut 2 bases from V and 1 base from J; bases unmatched to any gene: 9. CDR3 length: 19 amino acids. CDR3: CASSFGGTSGSYGTDTQYF. In DNA, the CDR3 is TGTGCCAGCAGCTTTGGCGGGACTAGCGGGAGTTATGGCACAGATACGCAGTATTTT.

The chain has TRBV7-2 and TRBJ1-1, with D maybe TRBD1 (6 bases). Germline CDR1 is SGHTA and CDR2 is FQGNSA. The CDR3 is 15 residues long. Trimming took 2 bases from V and 1 from J, leaving 11 bases between them. DNA of the CDR3: TGTGCCAGCAGCTTAATGGGGGCCTCGAACACTGAAGCTTTCTTT. Protein product: CASSLMGASNTEAFF.

In its sample, this clonotype is medium-sized. The J gene is TRBJ2-6, the V gene TRBV6-2 or TRBV6-3; D remains unclear. Germline V gene sequence: CDR1 MNHEY, CDR2 SVGEGT. The CDR3 is 16 residues long. Trimming left V 2 bases short and J 2 bases short, with 10 bases between. The CDR3 DNA reads TGTGCCAGCAGTTACGGCTGGTCCCCTGGGGCCAACGTCCTGACTTTC. This encodes CASSYGWSPGANVLTF.

This clonotype is medium-sized by share. V gene TRBV6-4 combines with J gene TRBJ2-2; D gene unclear. Trimming removed 6 bases from V and 3 bases from J, with 11 bases in between. The CDR3 has 14 residues. Germline V gives CDR1 MRHNA, CDR2 SNTAGT. This CDR3 reads CASSPNVDTGELFF. The CDR3 DNA follows: TGTGCCAGCAGCCCTAATGTGGACACCGGGGAGCTGTTTTTT.

By sample share, this clonotype is medium-sized. This chain joins TRBV6-2 or TRBV6-3 and TRBJ1-6, with 7 nucleotides matching TRBD1. The CDR3 consists of 16 residues. Trimming at V came to 6 bases and at J to 3 bases, leaving 8 bases not matched to a gene. Germline CDR1 and CDR2: MNHEY and SVGEGT. The CDR3 protein is CASSLPGQDYNSPLHF. CDR3 bases: TGTGCCAGCAGCTTACCAGGACAGGACTATAATTCACCCCTCCACTTT.